This TCR beta chain came from a study of identifying expanded T cells in peripheral blood. V dropped 2 bases and J dropped 6; count of bases not matched to a gene: 6. Germline CDR1 SGHRS, CDR2 YFSETQ. The CDR3 loop spans 14 amino acids. Repertoires were generated with immunoSEQ multiplex PCR, while TCRdb's copy carries only in-frame clones and drops some. The repertoire holds roughly 130,000 clones, with approximately 86% as singletons. Sequencing was performed on blood. This receptor was taken from a person aged 18 to 75 in good health. This rearrangement joins TRBV5-1 to TRBJ2-7, with 9 bases aligning to TRBD2. Here the CDR3 DNA reads TGCGCCAGCAGCTTCTCTAGCGGGACGGGCGAGCAGTACTTC. This gives the protein CASSFSSGTGEQYF.